The present TCR beta chain was sequenced within a study of blood T cell repertoires in COVID-19. Looking at the study overall: The United States, Italy and Spain supplied acute and convalescent COVID-19 samples.

Original processing notes: Amplification of reference gene primers was used by the study to estimate nucleated cell counts. Only in-frame clones appear in the TCRdb table, and some are missing; sequencing was by immunoSEQ multiplex PCR. V and J calls and clone size are given by that table; D and trimming were obtained from the DNA. In the table there are around 140,000 clones, over 80% of which are singletons. CDR3 length: 16 amino acids. CDR1 and CDR2 from the germline V gene are SGHVS and FQNEAQ. V was shortened by 3 bases and J by 4 bases, with 19 bases between the two germline ends. The sequenced material came from peripheral blood. The chain employs TRBV7-8 and TRBJ2-7; TRBD1 might be the D (5 bases). This TCR was sampled from a woman aged 45-65 years with acute or convalescent COVID-19. The CDR3 bases are TGTGCCAGCAGCTTCGATAGGGGATCGCAGTCATACGAGCAGTACTTC. This codes for CASSFDRGSQSYEQYF. Full variable domain (remainder filled in from reference TRBV7-8 and TRBJ2-7): GAGVSQSPRYKVAKRGQDVALRCDPISGHVSLFWYQQALGQGPEFLTYFQNEAQLDKSGLPSDRFFAERPEGSVSTLKIQRTQQEDSAVYLCASSFDRGSQSYEQYFGPGTRLTVT.